The 32 T cell receptor beta chains in this list originate from one sample, sequenced in a study of T cells in Graves' hyperthyroidism and ophthalmopathy. The CDR3 regions of TCR beta were amplified from RNA transcripts. During a first-round RT-PCR of the TCR CDR3, the HTBI primer set was used. TCRdb independently ran MiXCR on the multiplex PCR reads; one entry per CDR3 protein. The table records some 650,000 distinct CDR3 sequences, roughly a sixth of them present only once. Sequencing was performed on blood. All receptors derive from a woman aged 40 to 50 with Graves' ophthalmopathy.

The chain combines TRBV5-1 with TRBJ1-2; maybe TRBD1 (6 bases). CDR1 is SGHRS, CDR2 YFSETQ, per germline. V shed 4 bases and J shed 0 bases, with 16 bases lying between them. This CDR3 has 16 residues. CDR3: CASSVTSGETNYGYTF. The CDR3 nucleotides read TGCGCCAGCAGCGTCACTTCAGGGGAGACTAACTATGGCTACACCTTC.

The chain has TRBV7-2 and TRBJ2-2; 7 bases are shared with TRBD2. The CDR3 is 15 residues long. CDR1 is SGHTA and CDR2 is FQGNSA in the germline V gene. V trimming: 2 bases; J trimming: 6 bases; junction bases outside the gene matches: 6. The CDR3 nucleotides are TGTGCCAGCAGCTTAAGGCGGGAGACTCCCGGGGAGCTGTTTTTT. It specifies CASSLRRETPGELFF.

This clonotype was seen more than once but under ten times. The rearrangement links TRBV6-1 to TRBJ2-3; no definite D call. From germline, CDR1 is MNHNS and CDR2 SASEGT. This CDR3 is built from 13 residues. V was pared by 6 bases and J by 2 bases, with 9 bases between. CDR3 nucleotides: TGTGCCAGCAGCTCCCAGGACACAGATACGCAGTATTTT. Encoded protein: CASSSQDTDTQYF.

This clonotype was observed many times. This chain uses TRBV28 with TRBJ2-3; D unclear. V gave up 9 bases and J gave up 4 bases, with 8 bases separating them. CDR1 is MDHEN and CDR2 is SYDVKM in the germline V gene. The CDR3 runs to 11 residues. CDR3 sequence reads: CASMQADTQYF. CDR3 bases: TGTGCCAGTATGCAAGCAGATACGCAGTATTTT.

This clonotype came up many times. This chain connects TRBV3-1 to TRBJ2-3; D is undetermined. In germline, CDR1 is LGHDT, CDR2 YNNKEL (reference sequence). V dropped 4 bases and J dropped 4 bases, with 9 bases sitting between them. This CDR3 has 13 amino acids. The chain's CDR3 is CASSLSLADTQYF. The CDR3 DNA follows: TGTGCCAGCAGCCTAAGCCTTGCAGATACGCAGTATTTT.

This clonotype came up a few times. This chain links TRBV4-1 with TRBJ2-2; no firm D call. CDR1 MGHRA and CDR2 YSYEKL come from the germline V gene. The V end was cut by 1 base, the J end by 7 bases, with 7 bases between. The CDR3 extends over 13 amino acids. CDR3 coding DNA: TGCGCCAGCAGCCAAGCGGCTTTCGGGGAGCTGTTTTTT. Protein sequence: CASSQAAFGELFF.

Comment on this clonotype: A much larger clone is a single base away; this may be a read error. The chain has TRBV27 and TRBJ1-2; TRBD1 matches at 9 bases. After removal of 3 bases from V and 7 bases from J, the junction contained 3 bases not matched to a gene. CDR1 and CDR2 (germline): MNHEY, SMNVEV (reference sequence). The CDR3 has 13 amino acids. In nucleotides, the CDR3 is TGTGCCAGCAGTTTCACGGACAGGGGTGGCTACACCTTC. Translated: CASSFTDRGGYTF.

This clonotype was counted many times. The rearrangement joins TRBV2 to TRBJ2-3, with 14 bases lining up with TRBD2. This CDR3 has 17 residues. CDR1 is SNHLY, CDR2 FYNNEI, per germline. V lost 4 bases to trimming and J lost 1 base; unmatched junction nucleotides: 4. The CDR3 nucleotides read TGTGCCAGCAGTGGAGGGACTAGCGGGAGTCGCACAGATACGCAGTATTTT. Amino acid sequence: CASSGGTSGSRTDTQYF. Full variable domain (rest looked up from reference TRBV2 and TRBJ2-3): EPEVTQTPSHQVTQMGQEVILRCVPISNHLYFYWYRQILGQKVEFLVSFYNNEISEKSEIFDDQFSVERPDGSNFTLKIRSTKLEDSAMYFCASSGGTSGSRTDTQYFGPGTRLTVL.

This clonotype has at least ten counts. V and J are TRBV28 and TRBJ2-7, with 9 bases that match TRBD2. Trimming removed 6 bases from V and 1 base from J; junction bases left unmatched: 7. Germline V gives CDR1 MDHEN, CDR2 SYDVKM. The CDR3 length is 15 residues. CDR3 amino acids: CASSFSGSGSYEQYF. The CDR3 bases are TGTGCCAGCAGCTTTAGCGGGAGTGGTTCCTACGAGCAGTACTTC. Together with reference TRBV28 and TRBJ2-7, the CDR3 gives the full variable domain: DVKVTQSSRYLVKRTGEKVFLECVQDMDHENMFWYRQDPGLGLRLIYFSYDVKMKEKGDIPEGYSVSREKKERFSLILESASTNQTSMYLCASSFSGSGSYEQYFGPGTRLTVT.

The sample holds many counts of this clonotype. The chain links TRBV6-1 to TRBJ2-7; 9 bases align to TRBD1. V lost 6 bases and J lost 1; bases outside the gene matches: 7. The CDR3 extends over 15 amino acids. The germline V gene encodes CDR1 MNHNS and CDR2 SASEGT. The CDR3: CASRSVGQGSYEQYF. DNA for the CDR3: TGTGCCAGCAGGAGCGTGGGACAGGGTTCCTACGAGCAGTACTTC.

This clonotype was found many times. The V call is TRBV30, the J call TRBJ1-2, with D uncertain. V shed 1 base and J shed 4 bases, with 4 bases lying between them. The CDR3 contains 11 residues. The germline V gene has CDR1 GTSNPN and CDR2 SVGIG (reference sequence). As DNA, the CDR3 is TGTGCCTGGAGTGCCAGCTATGGCTACACCTTC. Translated, it gives CAWSASYGYTF. The variable domain in full, with the rest retrieved from reference TRBV30 and TRBJ1-2, is SQTIHQWPATLVQPVGSPLSLECTVEGTSNPNLYWYRQAAGRGLQLLFYSVGIGQISSEVPQNLSASRPQDRQFILSSKKLLLSDSGFYLCAWSASYGYTFGSGTRLTVV.

In its sample, this clonotype was seen many times. This rearrangement joins TRBV30 to TRBJ1-2; D is undetermined. This CDR3 is 14 amino acids long. Trimming took off 4 bases at V and 8 bases at J, with 20 bases between the two ends. Germline V CDR1 and CDR2: GTSNPN, SVGIG (reference sequence). CDR3 protein: CAWIRGMVAEGYTF. The CDR3 DNA sequence: TGTGCCTGGATCAGAGGAATGGTGGCAGAAGGCTACACCTTC.

The chain combines TRBV6-5 with TRBJ1-3; D possibly corresponds to TRBD1 (6 bases). Trimming removed 2 bases from V and 2 bases from J, with 10 bases in between. Germline V gene lookup returns CDR1 MNHEY and CDR2 SVGAGI. This CDR3 is built from 15 residues. CDR3 sequence reads: CASSYDGTTGNTIYF. CDR3 DNA sequence: TGTGCCAGCAGTTACGATGGGACAACTGGAAACACCATATATTTT.

This CDR3 reads CATSPGTGYDEQYF. The DNA of the CDR3 is TGTGCCACCAGTCCCGGGACAGGGTACGACGAGCAGTACTTC. The chain combines TRBV24-1 with TRBJ2-7, with 9 bases fitting TRBD1. The CDR3 totals 14 residues. The trim removed 6 bases at V and 5 bases at J, leaving 7 bases unmatched. Per the germline V gene, CDR1 is KGHDR and CDR2 is SFDVKD.

There are a few counts of this clonotype. V is TRBV6-2 or TRBV6-3 and J is TRBJ2-7, with D unresolved. CDR3 length: 12 residues. V shed 5 bases and J shed 3 bases, with 8 bases lying between them. Germline CDR1 is MNHEY and CDR2 is SVGEGT. CDR3 sequence (DNA): TGTGCCAGCAGTCCTTCGGACTACGAGCAGTACTTC. Translated: CASSPSDYEQYF.

This clonotype was seen ten or more times. This chain uses TRBV5-1 with TRBJ1-1, with D perhaps TRBD1 (5 bases). Trimming cost V 5 bases and J 4 bases, with 15 bases left between them. The germline V gene encodes CDR1 SGHRS and CDR2 YFSETQ. The CDR3 has 14 residues. The CDR3 region is CASSGEGSGTEAFF. The CDR3 DNA is TGCGCCAGCAGTGGGGAGGGGTCCGGCACTGAAGCTTTCTTT.

This clonotype came up a few times. The chain uses TRBV6-2 or TRBV6-3 and TRBJ1-2, with 7 bases lining up with TRBD1. The CDR3 contains 15 residues. Germline values: CDR1 MNHEY, CDR2 SVGEGT. With V trimmed by 0 bases and J by 6 bases, 7 bases remained unmatched. The CDR3 here is CASSYSNRGRDGYTF. DNA for the CDR3: TGTGCCAGCAGTTACTCGAACAGGGGTAGAGATGGCTACACCTTC.

The chain carries TRBV19 and TRBJ2-1; D call uncertain. V gave up 3 bases and J gave up 3 bases, with 6 bases separating them. Germline-derived CDR1 and CDR2 are LNHDA and SQIVND (reference sequence). The CDR3 is 13 residues long. The CDR3, as DNA: TGTGCCAGTAGTATGGACCACTACAATGAGCAGTTCTTC. It translates to CASSMDHYNEQFF.

In its sample, this clonotype was seen many times. This chain connects TRBV24-1 to TRBJ2-1; TRBD1 agrees at 8 bases. Germline V CDR1 and CDR2: KGHDR, SFDVKD. This CDR3 is built from 14 residues. The ends lost 7 bases at V and 6 bases at J; junction bases unmatched: 7. The CDR3 region has the DNA TGTGCCACCAGGGCTCAGGGGGCGGTCAATGAGCAGTTCTTC. Protein: CATRAQGAVNEQFF.

A remark on this clonotype: Given a much more abundant clone one base away, this may be a read error. This chain joins TRBV2 and TRBJ2-3; D could derive from TRBD1 or TRBD2 (6 bases each). Germline lookup yields CDR1 SNHLY and CDR2 FYNNEI. The length of the CDR3 is 18 residues. Here the CDR3 DNA reads TGTGCCAACAGTCCCCCTTGGGGGGCAGGGAGGCCCACAGATACGCAGTATTTT. It yields the protein CANSPPWGAGRPTDTQYF.

The V and J genes are TRBV14 and TRBJ2-1, with 8 bases aligning to TRBD1. The length of the CDR3 is 16 residues. V trimming: 3 bases; J trimming: 7 bases; junction bases outside the gene matches: 11. CDR1 and CDR2 (germline): SGHDN, FVKESK. CDR3 in amino acids: CASSQYGQGPGNEQFF. The CDR3 DNA is TGTGCCAGCAGCCAGTACGGACAGGGTCCGGGGAATGAGCAGTTCTTC.

This clonotype was seen many times. The genes are TRBV6-1 and TRBJ2-7; 9 bases are shared with TRBD2. The germline CDR1 and CDR2 sequences are MNHNS and SASEGT. CDR3 length: 15 residues. With 5 bases clipped from V and 3 bases from J, the junction kept 8 bases outside the gene matches. CDR3 DNA: TGTGCCAGCAGTTCCCCAGGGCGGGAGGGCTACGAGCAGTACTTC. It codes for CASSSPGREGYEQYF.

Comment on this clonotype: A single base separates this from a much larger clone, so it may be a read error. The V gene is TRBV29-1, the J gene TRBJ2-7; 9 nucleotides align to TRBD2. Trimming took 1 base from V and 7 from J; bases not matched to a gene: 14. The CDR3 loop spans 16 amino acids. The V gene's germline CDR1 is SQVTM and CDR2 ANQGSEA. CDR3 loop: CSVEGKGREGLDEQYF. The CDR3 DNA reads TGCAGCGTTGAAGGGAAAGGGCGGGAGGGCCTAGATGAGCAGTACTTC.

The V call is TRBV19, the J call TRBJ1-1; D not certain. This CDR3 spans 15 amino acids. V was shortened by 1 base and J by 4 bases, with 13 bases between the two germline ends. Germline V gives CDR1 LNHDA, CDR2 SQIVND (reference sequence). CDR3 in amino acids: CASSIVFNAGTEAFF. DNA for the CDR3: TGTGCCAGTAGTATAGTATTCAACGCAGGCACTGAAGCTTTCTTT.

This clonotype was seen at least ten times. This chain connects TRBV12-3 or TRBV12-4 to TRBJ2-1; 7 bases are shared with TRBD1. The junction had 8 bases not matched to a gene; V was cut back by 7 bases and J by 5 bases. The CDR3 length is 14 residues. The CDR3 region has the DNA TGTGCCAGCACCCTGACAGGGTCCCACAATGAGCAGTTCTTC. This sequence encodes CASTLTGSHNEQFF.

This clonotype appeared many times. The chain combines TRBV27 with TRBJ2-3; D is ambiguous. The V gene's germline CDR1 is MNHEY and CDR2 SMNVEV (reference sequence). The CDR3 contains 14 residues. V lost 6 bases and J lost 6, with 16 bases in between. The CDR3 sequence: CASRQGPPFDTQYF. CDR3 bases: TGTGCCAGCAGGCAAGGACCGCCGTTCGATACGCAGTATTTT.

This clonotype was counted a few times. V gene TRBV5-1 combines with J gene TRBJ2-5; D is unresolved. CDR1 and CDR2 from the germline V gene are SGHRS and YFSETQ. This CDR3 is 10 amino acids long. The V end lost 8 bases, the J end lost 1 base, and 3 bases lay between the germline ends. The CDR3, as DNA: TGCGCCAGGGCCCAAGAGACCCAGTACTTC. Translated, it gives CARAQETQYF.

V is TRBV29-1 and J is TRBJ1-2; 8 bases agree with TRBD1. V lost 3 bases, J lost 4 bases, and 7 bases stayed unmatched. This CDR3 has 14 residues. The germline V gene encodes CDR1 SQVTM and CDR2 ANQGSEA. The CDR3, as DNA: TGCAGCGTTGACGGACAGGGCAGCGGCTATGGCTACACCTTC. As protein: CSVDGQGSGYGYTF.

This clonotype was observed a single time. The chain employs TRBV12-3 or TRBV12-4 and TRBJ2-7; no clear D gene. The V and J ends lost 2 bases and 6 bases respectively, with 11 bases between them. This CDR3 has 13 amino acids. The CDR3 DNA reads TGTGCCAGCAGTTTAAACACCCGTCGCGAGCAGTACTTC. Protein product: CASSLNTRREQYF.

This clonotype occurred many times. The V gene is TRBV30, the J gene TRBJ2-2, with D unclear. CDR3 length: 14 amino acids. Germline V CDR1 and CDR2: GTSNPN, SVGIG (reference sequence). V was cut by 2 bases and J by 7 bases, with 14 bases left in between. In DNA form, the CDR3 reads TGTGCCTGGAGTCCTCTAAATATGGTCGGGGAGCTGTTTTTT. Protein product: CAWSPLNMVGELFF. The entire variable domain, with the rest obtained from reference TRBV30 and TRBJ2-2, is as follows: SQTIHQWPATLVQPVGSPLSLECTVEGTSNPNLYWYRQAAGRGLQLLFYSVGIGQISSEVPQNLSASRPQDRQFILSSKKLLLSDSGFYLCAWSPLNMVGELFFGEGSRLTVL.

This clonotype appeared many times. This chain connects TRBV4-1 to TRBJ1-1; tentatively, D is TRBD1 (5 bases). Trimming pared 2 bases from V and 6 bases from J, leaving 10 bases between. The length of the CDR3 is 13 residues. Germline assignment: CDR1 MGHRA and CDR2 YSYEKL. This CDR3 is CASSQPGLSEAFF. The CDR3 DNA reads TGCGCCAGCAGCCAACCAGGGCTTTCTGAAGCTTTCTTT.

The V gene is TRBV5-1, the J gene TRBJ1-6; 7 bases are shared with TRBD1. The CDR3 extends over 15 amino acids. CDR1 and CDR2 (germline): SGHRS, YFSETQ. The trim removed 0 bases at V and 10 bases at J, leaving 7 bases unmatched. The CDR3 region is CASSLEGQSKSPLHF. Written as DNA, the CDR3 is TGCGCCAGCAGCTTGGAGGGACAGTCAAAGTCACCCCTCCACTTT.